The source of this TCR beta chain is a study of response to subunit inactivated influenza vaccine. TCRdb analysed the RT-PCR reads with MiXCR anew, one entry per CDR3 protein. The top ten hold about an eighth of the sample, which has hundreds of thousands of distinct CDR3 sequences, 7.6% seen once. This clonotype was observed many times. The antigen is unknown. The CDR3 has 13 amino acids. V gave up 6 bases and J gave up 6 bases; unmatched junction bases: 6. CDR1 and CDR2 from the germline V gene are ENHRY and SYGVKD. The study's findings and limits: Every seasonal influenza vaccination brings in few new T cells, the authors suggested.

This receptor was obtained from a man aged 45 to 70 who received an inactivated influenza vaccine. The sample consisted of PBMCs from blood, taken around 25 months after vaccination. V usage is TRBV10-3 and J usage is TRBJ2-7; 9 nucleotides align to TRBD1. The CDR3 here is CAISRDRAFEQYF. The DNA for the CDR3 is TGTGCCATCAGCCGGGACAGGGCCTTCGAGCAGTACTTC.